Listed below are T cell receptor beta chains from one sample, sequenced in a study of T cell repertoires in cytomegalovirus infection. TCRdb recomputed calls from the reads with MiXCR, one row per CDR3 protein. Of about 5,500 distinct CDR3 sequences in the sample, around 59% were seen once. Their antigen targets remain unknown. The sample taken for sequencing was PBMCs, sequenced either directly or after in vitro stimulation (not recorded which). The receptors come from a human donor in good health (CMV status not recorded). Some clones in this sample may be carry-over from other donors' samples. CDR3s include the opening cysteine and the closing phenylalanine or tryptophan. The D gene is left open where the match is weak. Not every row has a clone size; where given, it reads once, few, many or a size class.

TRBJ2-7 many 15 TRBV7-9 . TGTGCCAGCAGCTTAGAACAGGTCTTCTCCTACGAGCAGTACTTC CASSLEQVFSYEQYF
TRBJ2-5 few 12 TRBV7-8 . TGTGCCAGCAGCTTATTTTGGGAGACCCAGTACTTC CASSLFWETQYF
TRBJ1-6 . 15 TRBV2 . TGTGCCAGCACCCTAACGGGGGGCCATAATTCACCCCTCCACTTT CASTLTGGHNSPLHF
TRBJ1-2 few 15 TRBV6-6 . TGTGCCAGCAGCCCAGGGAGTCTTCCCCACTATGGCTACACCTTC CASSPGSLPHYGYTF
TRBJ1-5 . 14 TRBV6-8 TRBD1 TGTGACAGCAGCATGGGACAGAAGAATCAGCCACATCCTTTT CDSSMGQKNQPHPF
TRBJ2-7 . 14 TRBV28 . TGTGCCAGCACTCCCACCCACCTAGACTACTATCAGTACTTC CASTPTHLDYYQYF
TRBJ2-7 . 14 TRBV7-2 . TGTGCCAGGTGCTGGGACACCCCTGGCGACCTGCAGTACTTC CARCWDTPGDLQYF
TRBJ1-5 many 13 TRBV7-9 TRBD1 TGTGCCAGCAGCCAAGACAGGGGTCAGCCCCAGCATTTT CASSQDRGQPQHF
TRBJ2-2 once 16 TRBV2 . TGTGCCAGCCGGATGGACTCCATCGCGAACACCGGGGAGCTGTTTTTT CASRMDSIANTGELFF
TRBJ2-7 . 14 TRBV7-8 . TGTTCCTTCAGCTGGGACACCCCTGGCGACGAGCAGTACTTC CSFSWDTPGDEQYF
TRBJ2-3 . 16 TRBV7-6 TRBD2 TGTGCCAGCAGCGGAGCGGGACCTATATCCGGGGATACGCATTATTTT CASSGAGPISGDTHYF
TRBJ2-7 . 12 TRBV7-2 . TGTGCCAGCAGCCCTGGACAAGCCGAGCAGTACTTC CASSPGQAEQYF
TRBJ1-2 few 14 TRBV10-3 TRBD1 TGTGCCATCAGTGCAAACAGGGGTGACGGTGGCTACACCTTC CAISANRGDGGYTF
TRBJ1-2 . 13 TRBV7-8 . TGTGCCAGAAGCTTAGGACAGCGAGATTGCTACACCTTC CARSLGQRDCYTF
TRBJ1-1 . 15 TRBV6-5 . TGTGCCAGCAGTGAAGCAGACCAGGGAGGCACTGAAGCTTTCTTT CASSEADQGGTEAFF
TRBJ2-7 . 14 TRBV7-2 TRBD2 TGTGCCAGCAGCTTCGCGGGAGGTCCCTACGAGCAGTACTTC CASSFAGGPYEQYF
TRBJ1-6 few 15 TRBV7-2 TRBD1 TGTGCCAGCAGCTGGACCGGGACAGCTAATTCACCCCTCCACTTT CASSWTGTANSPLHF
TRBJ2-7 few 14 TRBV7-8 . TGTGCCAGAAGATGGGACACCCCTGTCTACGAGCAGTACTTC CARRWDTPVYEQYF
TRBJ2-1 . 12 TRBV28 . TGTGCCAGCAGCCCAGTGTCCAATGATAATTTCTTC CASSPVSNDNFF
TRBJ2-2 . 13 TRBV14 TRBD2 TGTGCCAGCAGCATGACTAGCCCCGGGGAGCTGTTTTTT CASSMTSPGELFF
TRBJ1-1 . 14 TRBV6-9 . TGTGCCAGCAGTTACGGCCAGAAGACCACTGAAGCTTTCTTT CASSYGQKTTEAFF
TRBJ2-7 . 14 TRBV11-2 . TGTGCCAGCAGCGCTAACAGGTTCCCCTACGAGCAGTACTTC CASSANRFPYEQYF
TRBJ2-2 . 13 TRBV28 . TGTGCCAGCAGTTTCGGGTGGACCGGGGAGCTGTTTTTT CASSFGWTGELFF
TRBJ1-1 . 14 TRBV6-2/TRBV6-3 . TGTGCCAGCAGTTACCCAGAACCGACCACTGAAGCTTTATTT CASSYPEPTTEALF
TRBJ1-1 many 15 TRBV18 . TGTGCCAGCTCACCAGTAACAGGAGTGAACACTGAAGCTTTCTTT CASSPVTGVNTEAFF
TRBJ1-5 . 15 TRBV28 . TGTGCCAGCAGTACGACACTCTATAGCAATCCGCCCCCGCATTTT CASSTTLYSNPPPHF
TRBJ1-1 . 13 TRBV7-8 . TGTGCCAGCAGCCCCGTGGGGAACACTGAATCTTTCTTT CASSPVGNTESFF
TRBJ1-1 . 13 TRBV13 TRBD1 TGTGCCAGCAGGGGAAACAGGGGAACTGAAGCTTTCTTT CASRGNRGTEAFF
TRBJ2-1 . 13 TRBV6-8 TRBD2 TGTGCCAGCACCAAAGGGACTAGCGGGGGCCAGTTCTTC CASTKGTSGGQFF
TRBJ1-5 . 13 TRBV10-3 . TGTGCCATCACCGGGGGCCTCAATCAGCCCCAGCATTTT CAITGGLNQPQHF
TRBJ2-7 . 13 TRBV7-2 . TGTGCCAGCAGCTGGGACACCCCTGACGAGCAGTACTTC CASSWDTPDEQYF